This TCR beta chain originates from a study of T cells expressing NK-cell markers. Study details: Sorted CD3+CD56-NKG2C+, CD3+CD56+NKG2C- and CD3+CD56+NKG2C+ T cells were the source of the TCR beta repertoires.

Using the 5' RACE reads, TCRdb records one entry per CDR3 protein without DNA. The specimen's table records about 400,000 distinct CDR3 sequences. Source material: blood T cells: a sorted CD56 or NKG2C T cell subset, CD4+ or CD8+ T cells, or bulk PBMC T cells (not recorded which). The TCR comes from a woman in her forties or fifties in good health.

The CDR3: CASGLVSGSRGEKLFF. The gene calls are TRBV12-5 and TRBJ1-4. The CDR3 is 16 residues long. The germline V gene encodes CDR1 LGHNT and CDR2 FRNRAP.